Reported below is one T cell receptor beta chain. The antigen remains undetermined. The data stem from a study of response to subunit inactivated influenza vaccine. Points from the study as a whole: Each seasonal influenza vaccination, the authors suggested, recruits few new T cells.

One entry per CDR3 protein results from TCRdb running MiXCR on the RT-PCR reads. Among 500,000 to 550,000 distinct CDR3 sequences listed, approximately 7.3% were seen once. The CDR3 covers 14 residues. Germline CDR1 and CDR2: DFQATT and SNEGSKA (reference sequence). With 5 bases clipped from V and 8 bases from J, the junction kept 8 bases outside the gene matches. The receptor was derived from a man aged 45 to 75 who received an inactivated influenza vaccine. J is TRBJ2-1 and V is TRBV20-1; 11 nucleotides line up with TRBD2. The sample here was PBMCs from blood, taken about 23 months after vaccination. The CDR3 loop is CSAYSGRVVHEQFF. CDR3 nucleotides: TGCAGTGCTTATAGCGGGAGGGTCGTACATGAGCAGTTCTTC.